The clone carrying this TCR beta chain has only a few counts. This entry is derived from a study of identical twins. TCRdb reprocessed the 5' RACE reads with MiXCR, giving one entry per CDR3 protein. Of under 400,000 distinct CDR3 sequences listed, approximately 8.8% were seen once; the top ten hold about 8.1%. CDR1 and CDR2 (germline): PRHDT, FYEKMQ (reference sequence). V lost 5 bases, J lost 2 bases, and 16 bases lay in between. The CDR3 has 15 residues. The source of this sequence is a woman in her fifties or sixties in good health. The source material was naive T cells sorted from blood. The gene calls are TRBV13 and TRBJ2-7; maybe TRBD1 (6 bases). CDR3 DNA: TGTGCCAGCAGCGACACGAGGGGGTCTACCTACGAGCAGTACGTC. Translated, it gives CASSDTRGSTYEQYV.